This T cell receptor beta chain was sequenced in a study of T cells in tumors after PD-1 blockade (dated by TCRdb to between 2019 and 2020). For context, the study as a whole: Patients were excluded if they had prior checkpoint blockade, use of systemic immunosuppressants, or recent radiotherapy or other anti-cancer therapy within 4 weeks. RECIST version 1.1 was the standard used to evaluate clinical response. On average, peripheral blood samples had 113,528 TCR templates (range 24,679-257,772) and roughly 35,000 unique clonotypes. Pembrolizumab 200 mg every 3 weeks or cemiplimab 350 mg every 2 weeks was administered to patients. To compare blood and tumor clonotypes, bulk TCR sequencing was performed on under 12 peripheral blood samples from about five patients. Paired single-cell RNA and TCR sequencing was performed on site-matched tumors from BCC or SCC patients before and after anti-PD-1 therapy. A subset of patients also received ongoing daily vismodegib 150 mg during anti-PD-1 treatment.

The label giving this sample's time point can be read as: before anti-PD-1 therapy. Genomic DNA extracted from tumor biopsies or peripheral blood was used for bulk TCRbeta sequencing, with input ranging from about 616 ng to 6,500 ng. Histologically proven advanced or metastatic basal or squamous cell carcinoma was present in all patients, all of whom were poor candidates for surgical resection. Of the approximately eleven patients in the basal cell carcinoma cohort, several underwent bulk tumor TCR sequencing. The immunoSEQ platform was used to carry out deep TCRbeta sequencing. The source study handled its data this way. For further analysis, only productive rearrangements were exported out of the immunoSEQ Analyzer. T cell phenotypes were assigned to bulk TCRbeta clonotypes by matching the clonotypes to single-cell RNA+TCR-seq clones with the same TCRbeta sequence. Tumor enrichment of a clone was calculated by dividing the clone's tumor frequency by the clone's PBMC frequency, both taken from bulk TCR sequencing. TCRs were sorted with GLIPH into specificity groups, meaning clusters of distinct TCRs that share CDR3 motifs and likely recognize common antigens. This is the immuneACCESS table as TCRdb keeps it, with only in-frame sequences that have V and J called. A part of the clones is gone; compared with another copy, unresolved V genes explain less than half, and the rest is unexplained. That table is the source of V, J and clone size, and D and trimming were worked out from the DNA. This sample is represented by about 20,000 clones; around 80% of them were singletons. Roughly 25% of the sample goes to the ten largest clones.

The research as a whole found: Approximately 43% of tumor TCR clonotypes were found in blood, and some novel exhausted tumor clones appeared in pre-treatment blood, suggesting peripheral recruitment. The source of novel T cell clones was not identified and could include lymphoid organs or rare unexpanded clones within the tumor or its periphery.

Of note for this clone: This receptor's antigen is unknown. No base-level quality is on record; no much larger clone is a single base apart.

The CDR3 has 14 amino acids, counting the end cysteine and phenylalanine. Kept here is only the CDR3 DNA, which spans 42 bases and is read in frame from base 1. CDR1 SGHRS and CDR2 YFSETQ are derived from the germline V gene. V is pared back by 4 bases and J by 12 bases, with 20 bases lying between the germline termini. The chain is made from TRBV5-1 and TRBJ2-1, and perhaps TRBD2 as D gene, on 7 matching bases. The sequence was collected from a human donor with basal cell carcinoma. The material sequenced was PBMCs, taken before anti-PD-1 treatment. The CDR3 protein is CASSVTGGGGRQFF. The base sequence is TGCGCCAGCAGCGTGACCGGGGGCGGGGGTAGGCAGTTCTTC.